The next 31 T cell receptor beta chains were all read from a single sample in a study of control samples from healthy donors and cancer patients (TCRdb year 2020). Libraries were made using the immunoSEQ multiplex PCR assay. The source is immuneACCESS, and TCRdb retained only in-frame sequences with V and J called. Part of the clones is not carried over; for the studies checked, unresolved V genes explain less than half of this, and the remainder is unexplained. Recorded for this sample are 100,000 or so clones; about 90% of them occurred a single time. The top ten constitute approximately 20% of the sample. The sequenced sample was blood. Receptors were obtained from a woman in her fifties or sixties in good health.

This chain connects TRBV9 to TRBJ2-5, with TRBD2 matching over 8 bases. The V segment lost 4 bases and the J segment 3 bases; nucleotides outside the gene matches: 8. The CDR3 length is 15 residues. CDR1 SGDLS and CDR2 YYNGEE come from the germline V gene. The CDR3 sequence: CASSILGAGEETQYF. Here the CDR3 DNA reads TGTGCCAGCAGCATCCTCGGAGCGGGAGAAGAGACCCAGTACTTC.

CDR3 in amino acids: CASRRTANTEAFF. In DNA form, the CDR3 reads TGCGCCAGCAGGCGGACAGCGAACACTGAAGCTTTCTTT. The rearrangement links TRBV5-1 to TRBJ1-1, with D perhaps matching TRBD1 (6 bases). CDR3 size: 13 residues. Germline values: CDR1 SGHRS, CDR2 YFSETQ. V was cut by 5 bases and J by 1 base, with 9 bases left in between.

The chain is built from TRBV2 and TRBJ2-7; the match to TRBD1 covers 9 bases. Germline lookup yields CDR1 SNHLY and CDR2 FYNNEI. There are 15 residues in the CDR3. The trim removed 9 bases at V and 4 bases at J, leaving 13 bases unmatched. CDR3: CASLGGTGILYEQYF. The CDR3 nucleotides read TGTGCCAGTCTGGGGGGGACAGGGATATTATACGAGCAGTACTTC. Based on the CDR3 plus reference TRBV2 and TRBJ2-7, the full variable domain is EPEVTQTPSHQVTQMGQEVILRCVPISNHLYFYWYRQILGQKVEFLVSFYNNEISEKSEIFDDQFSVERPDGSNFTLKIRSTKLEDSAMYFCASLGGTGILYEQYFGPGTRLTVT.

The chain combines TRBV29-1 with TRBJ1-1, with D possibly TRBD1 on 6 matching bases. CDR1 is SQVTM, CDR2 ANQGSEA, per germline. V lost 4 bases and J lost 1, with 10 bases in between. The CDR3 is 13 residues long. The CDR3 DNA reads TGCAGCGTTGTAAGAGGGGGGAACACTGAAGCTTTCTTT. Protein sequence: CSVVRGGNTEAFF.

The chain is built from TRBV7-8 and TRBJ1-2; D is undetermined. The CDR3 consists of 14 residues. The ends were cut back, 4 bases at V and 0 bases at J, with 9 bases in the middle. In germline, CDR1 is SGHVS, CDR2 FQNEAQ. This CDR3 is CASSWTDSNYGYTF. CDR3 bases: TGTGCCAGCAGCTGGACGGATTCTAACTATGGCTACACCTTC.

The chain carries TRBV27 and TRBJ1-2; weak D call: TRBD1 (5 bases). CDR1 is MNHEY, CDR2 SMNVEV, per germline (reference sequence). The CDR3 is made up of 15 amino acids. Trimming stripped 9 bases from V and 2 bases from J, with 19 bases between. This chain's CDR3 is CARRLRGSRNYGYTF. Written as DNA, the CDR3 is TGTGCCAGGCGTCTGCGGGGGTCTCGCAACTATGGCTACACCTTC.

This chain links TRBV5-6 with TRBJ1-2; no definite D call. V dropped 1 base and J dropped 7 bases, with 5 bases sitting between them. Per germline, CDR1 SGHDT and CDR2 YYEEEE. CDR3 size: 11 residues. The CDR3 DNA sequence: TGTGCCAGCAGCTTGCTCAGTGGCTACACCTTC. Its translation is CASSLLSGYTF.

The chain recombines TRBV7-9 with TRBJ2-2; D is ambiguous. CDR3 length: 12 amino acids. Trimming cost V 5 bases and J 8 bases, with 9 bases left between them. CDR1 is SEHNR, CDR2 FQNEAQ, per germline (reference sequence). The CDR3 DNA is TGTGCCAGCAGCAAACCGACGGGGGAGCTGTTTTTT. This sequence encodes CASSKPTGELFF.

This clone was detected only a few times. The V call is TRBV28, the J call TRBJ1-1; TRBD1 is a possible D gene (5 bases). Germline CDR1 MDHEN, CDR2 SYDVKM. This CDR3 spans 15 amino acids. Trimming took off 6 bases at V and 5 bases at J, with 19 bases between the two ends. The CDR3 protein is CASSLFGRARTEAFF. CDR3 nucleotide sequence: TGTGCCAGCAGCCTATTTGGCAGGGCGAGGACTGAAGCTTTCTTT. Together with reference TRBV28 and TRBJ1-1, the CDR3 gives the full variable domain: DVKVTQSSRYLVKRTGEKVFLECVQDMDHENMFWYRQDPGLGLRLIYFSYDVKMKEKGDIPEGYSVSREKKERFSLILESASTNQTSMYLCASSLFGRARTEAFFGQGTRLTVV.

The gene calls are TRBV11-3 and TRBJ2-5; a weak D match, TRBD1 (5 bases). This CDR3 is 16 amino acids long. Germline-derived CDR1 and CDR2 are SGHNT and YENEEA. V lost 0 bases to trimming and J lost 5 bases, with 16 bases between them. The CDR3 nucleotides read TGTGCCAGCAGCTTAGATGGGCAGGGCCCCCCCGAGACCCAGTACTTC. This codes for CASSLDGQGPPETQYF.

V is TRBV4-1 and J is TRBJ1-5; TRBD1 agrees at 9 bases. Germline loops: CDR1 MGHRA, CDR2 YSYEKL. V lost 4 bases, J lost 9 bases, and 7 bases stayed unmatched. This CDR3 comprises 14 residues. The DNA for the CDR3 is TGCGCCAGCAGCCTTGGACAGGGGTCTGTGCCCCAGCATTTT. It codes for CASSLGQGSVPQHF.

This clone was recorded once. The J gene is TRBJ2-5, the V gene TRBV6-5, with D hard to call. The CDR3 is 16 amino acids. Germline CDR1 reads MNHEY; CDR2 reads SVGAGI. Trimming took off 3 bases at V and 0 bases at J, with 14 bases between the two ends. CDR3 loop: CASSYGRATYQETQYF. CDR3 DNA: TGTGCCAGCAGTTATGGTAGAGCGACGTACCAAGAGACCCAGTACTTC.

The chain recombines TRBV2 with TRBJ1-5, with no clear D. Trimming shortened V by 6 bases and J by 10 bases, and 19 bases separated the two germline ends. The CDR3 sequence is 14 residues long. Germline assignment: CDR1 SNHLY and CDR2 FYNNEI. CDR3 nucleotide sequence: TGTGCCAGCAGCTCCGACGCGTCGATATACCCCCAGCATTTT. Translating gives CASSSDASIYPQHF.

Details on this clone: At one boundary the junction diverges from the germline segment, which might be a read error. V usage is TRBV5-6 and J usage is TRBJ2-2; D ambiguous. From germline, CDR1 is SGHDT and CDR2 YYEEEE. The CDR3 has 12 residues. The CDR3 DNA reads TGTGCCAGCAGCCTTCTTTCACTGACGGTCCTTTTT. Translating gives CASSLLSLTVLF.

The CDR3: CASTTGPYEQYF. The CDR3 nucleotides read TGTGCCAGCACCACAGGGCCCTACGAGCAGTACTTC. The rearrangement joins TRBV7-9 to TRBJ2-7, with D possibly being TRBD1 (6 bases). Germline V CDR1 and CDR2: SEHNR, FQNEAQ (reference sequence). CDR3 length: 12 amino acids. Trimming pared 7 bases from V and 2 bases from J, leaving 9 bases between.

The genes are TRBV6-5 and TRBJ1-1, with D possibly matching TRBD1 (5 bases). In germline, CDR1 is MNHEY, CDR2 SVGAGI. V was clipped by 8 bases and J by 8 bases, with 18 bases between them. The CDR3 has 13 residues. CDR3 loop: CASRVTRGGEAFF. CDR3 bases: TGTGCCAGCCGCGTTACCCGCGGGGGAGAAGCTTTCTTT.

The chain carries TRBV30 and TRBJ2-3, with D possibly TRBD1 on 6 matching bases. CDR1 and CDR2 from the germline V gene are GTSNPN and SVGIG (reference sequence). V shed 0 bases and J shed 1 base, with 8 bases lying between them. The CDR3 loop spans 14 amino acids. CDR3 nucleotides: TGTGCCTGGAGTGTAGGACAGCGCACAGATACGCAGTATTTT. Amino acids: CAWSVGQRTDTQYF.

This clone was seen a few times. The chain links TRBV6-4 to TRBJ1-1; TRBD1 aligns across 7 bases. The CDR3 is 14 residues long. CDR1 MRHNA and CDR2 SNTAGT come from the germline V gene. With V trimmed by 6 bases and J by 1 base, 5 bases remained unmatched. The DNA of the CDR3 is TGTGCCAGCAGCTCGACAGGGACGAACACTGAAGCTTTCTTT. Residues: CASSSTGTNTEAFF.

A few counts support this clone. The chain has TRBV15 and TRBJ1-2, with TRBD1 identical over 8 bases. CDR3 length: 15 amino acids. Trimming cost V 0 bases and J 7 bases; bases outside gene matches: 7. Germline CDR1 and CDR2: LNHNV and YYDKDF (reference sequence). The CDR3 spells CATSRERTGTGGYTF. The CDR3 region has the DNA TGTGCCACCAGCAGAGAACGGACAGGGACGGGTGGCTACACCTTC.

This clone was seen once. The chain employs TRBV3-1 (or the pseudogene TRBV3-2) and TRBJ1-5; D unresolved. Germline loops: CDR1 LGHDT, CDR2 YNNKEL (reference sequence). The CDR3 is 16 residues long. The V gene lost 0 bases and the J gene lost 1 base, with 10 bases spanning the gap. The CDR3 DNA reads TGTGCCAGCAGCCAAGATCGGGCGGGGAGCAATCAGCCCCAGCATTTT. As protein: CASSQDRAGSNQPQHF.

J is TRBJ1-1 and V is TRBV12-3 or TRBV12-4, with unresolved D. This CDR3 spans 12 amino acids. The V end lost 3 bases, the J end lost 0 bases, and 2 bases lay between the germline ends. Here the CDR3 DNA reads TGTGCCAGCAGTTTTATGAACACTGAAGCTTTCTTT. Protein: CASSFMNTEAFF.

The rearrangement links TRBV27 to TRBJ2-2; TRBD2 matches at 7 bases. This CDR3 is 16 amino acids long. Trimming cost V 1 base and J 7 bases; bases outside gene matches: 9. Germline values: CDR1 MNHEY, CDR2 SMNVEV (reference sequence). CDR3 sequence: CASSLLGGAGVGELFF. CDR3 bases: TGTGCCAGCAGTTTATTGGGAGGGGCTGGGGTCGGGGAGCTGTTTTTT.

This chain uses TRBV10-3 with TRBJ2-7, with TRBD1 identical over 8 bases. This CDR3 region has 15 residues. Germline assignment: CDR1 ENHRY and CDR2 SYGVKD. V shed 2 bases and J 0 bases; nucleotides not matched to a gene: 3. The CDR3 bases are TGTGCCATCAGTGAGGGGGACAGGAGCTCCTACGAGCAGTACTTC. This gives the protein CAISEGDRSSYEQYF.

V usage is TRBV3-1 (or the pseudogene TRBV3-2) and J usage is TRBJ2-1, with D perhaps TRBD2 (5 bases). The CDR3 is 13 amino acids. Trimming took 8 bases from V and 4 from J, leaving 12 bases between them. CDR1 LGHDT and CDR2 YNNKEL come from the germline V gene (reference sequence). The CDR3 reads CASGGAEYNEQFF. CDR3 in DNA: TGTGCCAGCGGAGGCGCTGAATACAATGAGCAGTTCTTC.

The gene calls are TRBV24-1 and TRBJ2-5; TRBD1 is a possible D gene (5 bases). CDR1 and CDR2 from the germline V gene are KGHDR and SFDVKD. With 3 bases removed from V and 5 bases from J, the gap between germline ends came to 9 bases. CDR3 length: 13 amino acids. CDR3 sequence reads: CATSDAGYETQYF. The CDR3 DNA is TGTGCCACCAGTGATGCAGGGTACGAGACCCAGTACTTC.

The V and J genes are TRBV6-5 and TRBJ1-2; weak D call: TRBD1 (6 bases). The ends were cut back, 9 bases at V and 4 bases at J, with 18 bases in the middle. Looked up from germline, CDR1 is MNHEY and CDR2 is SVGAGI. The CDR3 is made up of 14 amino acids. DNA for the CDR3: TGTGCCAGTTCCAGTGCCGACAGGATCTATGGCTACACCTTC. Its translation: CASSSADRIYGYTF.

The gene calls are TRBV18 and TRBJ2-7, with 12 positions matching TRBD2. The germline CDR1 and CDR2 sequences are KGHSH and LQKENI. V lost 3 bases, J lost 7 bases, and 10 bases stayed unmatched. This CDR3 has 16 residues. In nucleotides, the CDR3 is TGTGCCAGCTCACCCGGACTAGCGGGAAGCTTACGAGAGCAGTACGTC. Its protein product is CASSPGLAGSLREQYV.

This clone occurred a few times. V is TRBV19 and J is TRBJ1-5, with 9 nucleotides matching TRBD1. The ends lost 2 bases at V and 7 bases at J; junction bases unmatched: 15. The CDR3 is 18 residues long. CDR1 is LNHDA and CDR2 is SQIVND in the germline V gene (reference sequence). CDR3 protein: CASSIKGLVGQGGQPQHF. CDR3 bases: TGTGCCAGTAGTATAAAAGGCTTGGTGGGACAGGGCGGGCAGCCCCAGCATTTT.

This chain uses TRBV30 with TRBJ1-6, with 9 bases lining up with TRBD1. V lost 4 bases and J lost 9; bases outside the gene matches: 4. Germline assignment: CDR1 GTSNPN and CDR2 SVGIG (reference sequence). CDR3 length equals 13 residues. In DNA form, the CDR3 reads TGTGCCTGGAAGGGGACAGGGACTTCACCCCTCCACTTT. As protein: CAWKGTGTSPLHF.

V and J are TRBV18 and TRBJ2-1, with 8 bases aligning to TRBD2. This CDR3 region has 11 residues. Germline V gene sequence: CDR1 KGHSH, CDR2 LQKENI. With V trimmed by 3 bases and J by 13 bases, 2 bases remained unmatched. CDR3 coding DNA: TGTGCCAGCTCACCGGCGGGGGGACAGTTCTTC. Translating it yields CASSPAGGQFF.

This clone was observed a few times. The same CDR3 arises from other DNA sequences in this sample as well. The chain couples TRBV9 to TRBJ1-2, with D perhaps TRBD1 (5 bases). The V gene's germline CDR1 is SGDLS and CDR2 YYNGEE. This CDR3 is 13 amino acids long. V was shortened by 2 bases and J by 3 bases, with 8 bases between the two germline ends. Written as DNA, the CDR3 is TGTGCCAGCAGCGTTGGGGGTGACTATGGCTACACCTTC. As protein: CASSVGGDYGYTF.